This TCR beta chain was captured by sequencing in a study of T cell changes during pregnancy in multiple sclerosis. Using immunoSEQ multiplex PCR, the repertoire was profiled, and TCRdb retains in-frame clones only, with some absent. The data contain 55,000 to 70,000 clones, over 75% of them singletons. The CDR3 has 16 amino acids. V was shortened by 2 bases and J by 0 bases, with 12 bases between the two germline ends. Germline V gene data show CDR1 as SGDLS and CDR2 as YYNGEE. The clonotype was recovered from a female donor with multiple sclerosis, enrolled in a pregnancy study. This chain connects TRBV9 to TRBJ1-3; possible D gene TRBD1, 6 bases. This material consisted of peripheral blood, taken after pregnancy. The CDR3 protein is CASSVAQGPSGNTIYF. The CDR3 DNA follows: TGTGCCAGCAGCGTTGCACAGGGCCCCTCTGGAAACACCATATATTTT.